A selection of T cell receptor beta chains follows, all from one sample in a study of cytomegalovirus exposure and HLA in healthy donors. The table came from immunoSEQ multiplex PCR; TCRdb's copy has only in-frame clones and leaves some out. The sample consists of about 150,000 clones, approximately 86% of them appearing once. The sample taken for sequencing was PBMCs. Every receptor here comes from a woman aged 18-29 years in good health and CMV-seronegative. Both conserved end residues are part of each CDR3. D genes are given only for firm matches. Size tells how often a clone was seen (once, few, many) or the class of an expanded clone, and some rows leave it out.

j_call clone_size v_call d_call cdr3_aa cdr3_nt
TRBJ2-3 NA TRBV9 NA CASSAPSVAQYF TGTGCCAGCAGCGCGCCTAGCGTGGCGCAGTATTTT
TRBJ2-2 few TRBV6-4 NA CASSDRANTGELFF TGTGCCAGCAGTGACAGAGCGAACACCGGGGAGCTGTTTTTT
TRBJ2-1 NA TRBV5-8 TRBD1 CASSPRQGNYNEQFF TGTGCCAGCAGCCCACGACAGGGGAACTACAATGAGCAGTTCTTC
TRBJ2-7 NA TRBV7-3 NA CASSPQGGPYEQYF TGTGCCAGCAGCCCTCAAGGAGGGCCCTACGAGCAGTACTTC
TRBJ1-5 few TRBV2 TRBD1 CASSLRQGNQPQHF TGTGCCAGCAGTTTAAGACAGGGTAATCAGCCCCAGCATTTT
TRBJ1-1 few TRBV2 NA CASSGGDTEAFF TGTGCCAGCAGTGGGGGGGACACTGAAGCTTTCTTT
TRBJ1-2 NA TRBV6-5 NA CASSPGPFYGYTF TGTGCCAGCAGCCCAGGCCCATTCTATGGCTACACCTTC
TRBJ2-7 NA TRBV19 TRBD2 CASSPGGAAGGIYEQYF TGTGCCAGTAGTCCAGGGGGTGCCGCGGGGGGGATCTACGAGCAGTACTTC
TRBJ2-3 NA TRBV7-9 TRBD2 CSSSLDGLAGPTDTQYF TGTTCCAGCAGCTTAGATGGACTAGCGGGGCCCACAGATACGCAGTATTTT
TRBJ1-5 NA TRBV28 NA CASRGTDSNQPQHF TGTGCCAGCAGGGGTACAGATAGCAATCAGCCCCAGCATTTT
TRBJ2-1 NA TRBV28 TRBD1 CASRDRAYNEQFF TGTGCCAGCCGGGACAGGGCTTACAATGAGCAGTTCTTC
TRBJ2-5 NA TRBV30 NA CAWSGQVQETQYF TGTGCCTGGAGTGGACAGGTCCAAGAGACCCAGTACTTC
TRBJ1-1 NA TRBV28 TRBD1 CASIPGGLNTEAFF TGTGCCAGCATTCCAGGGGGCTTGAACACTGAAGCTTTCTTT
TRBJ1-4 NA TRBV28 NA CASSWAGATNEKLFF TGTGCCAGCAGTTGGGCAGGTGCGACTAATGAAAAACTGTTTTTT
TRBJ1-5 NA TRBV28 NA CASSLYGELGDSNQPQHF TGTGCCAGCAGTTTATACGGGGAACTGGGAGATAGCAATCAGCCCCAGCATTTT
TRBJ1-2 NA TRBV9 TRBD1 CASSVTGGNYGYTF TGTGCCAGCAGCGTGACAGGGGGCAACTATGGCTACACCTTC
TRBJ2-7 NA TRBV28 NA CASSLTGPYEQYF TGTGCCAGCAGTTTAACAGGGCCCTACGAGCAGTACTTC
TRBJ1-1 few TRBV4-1 TRBD1 CASSQAADRGLTEAFF TGCGCCAGCAGCCAAGCTGCGGACAGGGGGCTGACTGAAGCTTTCTTT
TRBJ1-5 NA TRBV9 NA CASSGQGFNQPQHF TGTGCCAGCAGCGGGCAGGGTTTCAATCAGCCCCAGCATTTT
TRBJ1-2 NA TRBV28 NA CASGSLPGGYTF TGTGCCAGCGGCTCCCTCCCGGGGGGCTACACCTTC
TRBJ2-7 NA TRBV2 TRBD1 CASQSDRNYEQYF TGTGCCAGTCAATCGGACAGGAACTACGAGCAGTACTTC
TRBJ1-6 NA TRBV7-8 NA CASSRQGSDSPLHF TGTGCCAGCAGCCGCCAGGGTTCGGATTCACCCCTCCACTTT
TRBJ2-7 NA TRBV27 TRBD2 CASSLAGAYEQYF TGTGCCAGCAGTCTAGCGGGGGCCTACGAGCAGTACTTC
TRBJ2-5 NA TRBV7-2 TRBD2 CASSSQRGEGETQYF TGTGCCAGCAGCTCCCAGCGGGGGGAAGGGGAGACCCAGTACTTC
TRBJ1-1 NA TRBV19 TRBD1 CASSSGDSRAFF TGTGCCAGTAGTTCCGGGGACAGTCGAGCTTTCTTT
TRBJ1-1 NA TRBV14 NA CASSQGGVAEAFF TGTGCCAGCAGCCAAGGGGGAGTGGCTGAAGCTTTCTTT
TRBJ2-6 NA TRBV19 TRBD1 CASSRQGPFSGANVLTF TGTGCCAGTAGTAGACAGGGTCCTTTCTCTGGGGCCAACGTCCTGACTTTC
TRBJ1-1 NA TRBV28 NA CASRAVRGGMNTEAFF TGTGCCAGCAGGGCGGTTCGGGGGGGCATGAACACTGAAGCTTTCTTT
TRBJ2-1 NA TRBV27 TRBD2 CASSLRASGYNEQFF TGTGCCAGCAGTTTGCGGGCTAGCGGGTACAATGAGCAGTTCTTC
TRBJ2-7 NA TRBV28 TRBD2 CASSLYPGGVGSYEQYF TGTGCCAGCAGTTTATACCCCGGGGGGGTTGGGTCCTACGAGCAGTACTTC
TRBJ1-2 NA TRBV27 TRBD1 CASSFQGGSGYTF TGTGCCAGCAGTTTCCAGGGGGGTAGTGGCTACACCTTC
TRBJ1-1 NA TRBV7-2 NA CASSFGWGGNTEAFF TGTGCCAGCAGCTTTGGGTGGGGGGGGAACACTGAAGCTTTCTTT
TRBJ1-2 NA TRBV18 TRBD1 CASSPLGTGGGFGYGYTF TGTGCCAGCTCACCATTAGGGACAGGGGGTGGCTTTGGCTATGGCTACACCTTC
TRBJ2-7 once TRBV7-9 TRBD1 CASSFVRTGVSYEQYF TGTGCCAGCAGCTTCGTACGGACAGGGGTCTCCTACGAGCAGTACTTC
TRBJ1-2 NA TRBV15 NA CATSTPGGLGYTF TGTGCCACCAGCACCCCCGGGGGGTTAGGCTACACCTTC
TRBJ2-7 NA TRBV27 TRBD1 CASSFGQGVFYEQYF TGTGCCAGCAGTTTCGGACAGGGCGTATTCTACGAGCAGTACTTC
TRBJ1-6 few TRBV14 NA CASSQEEVVYNSPLHF TGTGCCAGCAGCCAAGAAGAGGTGGTCTATAATTCACCCCTCCACTTT
TRBJ1-2 NA TRBV7-9 TRBD1 CASSSRQGYGYTF TGTGCCAGCAGCTCCAGACAGGGCTATGGCTACACCTTC
TRBJ2-7 NA TRBV15 TRBD2 CATSTRLAGAYEQYF TGTGCCACCAGCACCCGACTAGCGGGCGCCTACGAGCAGTACTTC
TRBJ2-1 NA TRBV7-9 TRBD2 CASSNQREGNEQFF TGTGCCAGCAGTAACCAGCGGGAGGGGAATGAGCAGTTCTTC
TRBJ2-2 NA TRBV28 NA CASHTGQGTGELFF TGTGCCAGCCATACGGGGCAGGGGACCGGGGAGCTGTTTTTT
TRBJ2-7 once TRBV30 NA CAWSRGHYEQYF TGTGCCTGGAGTCGAGGCCATTACGAGCAGTACTTC
TRBJ1-1 NA TRBV7-6 NA CASSLAGQRNTEAFF TGTGCCAGCAGCTTAGCCGGACAGCGGAACACTGAAGCTTTCTTT
TRBJ1-4 NA TRBV19 NA CASRWGGLEEKLFF TGTGCCAGTAGGTGGGGAGGGCTGGAAGAAAAACTGTTTTTT
TRBJ2-3 NA TRBV15 NA CATSRDKGVGTDTQYF TGTGCCACCAGCAGAGACAAGGGGGTTGGGACAGATACGCAGTATTTT
TRBJ2-1 NA TRBV9 TRBD1 CASSVDWTGDDEQFF TGTGCCAGCAGCGTAGATTGGACAGGGGACGATGAGCAGTTCTTC
TRBJ2-3 NA TRBV27 TRBD2 CASSLWGLELNEQYF TGTGCCAGCAGTTTATGGGGACTAGAGCTCAATGAGCAGTATTTT
TRBJ1-3 few TRBV4-1 NA CASSQNPGSGNTIYF TGCGCCAGCAGCCAAAACCCGGGCTCTGGAAACACCATATATTTT
TRBJ1-1 once TRBV28 TRBD1 CASTGAGQGDTEAFF TGTGCCAGCACTGGGGCGGGGCAGGGGGACACTGAAGCTTTCTTT